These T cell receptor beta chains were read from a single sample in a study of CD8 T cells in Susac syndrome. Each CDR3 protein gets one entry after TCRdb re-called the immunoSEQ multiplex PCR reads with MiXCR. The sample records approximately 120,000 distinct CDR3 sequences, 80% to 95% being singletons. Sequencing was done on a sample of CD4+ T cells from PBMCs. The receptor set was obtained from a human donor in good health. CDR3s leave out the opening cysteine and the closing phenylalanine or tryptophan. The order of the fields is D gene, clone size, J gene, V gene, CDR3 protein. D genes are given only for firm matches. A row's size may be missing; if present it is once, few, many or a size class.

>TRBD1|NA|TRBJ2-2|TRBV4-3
ASSHQRDSTGELF
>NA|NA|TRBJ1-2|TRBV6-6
ASSSDDPNYGYT
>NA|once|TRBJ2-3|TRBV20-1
SAREGTDTQY
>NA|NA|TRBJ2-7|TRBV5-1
ASSLDNPAYEQY
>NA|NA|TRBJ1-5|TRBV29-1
SVRDTNQPQH
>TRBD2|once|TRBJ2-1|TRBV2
ASRLTGGRAFNEQF
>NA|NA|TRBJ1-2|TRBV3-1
ASSPWTETNYGYT
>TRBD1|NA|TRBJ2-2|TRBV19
ASSIGQGNTGELF
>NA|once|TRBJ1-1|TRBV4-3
ASSPTWVGNTEAF
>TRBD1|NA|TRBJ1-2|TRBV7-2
ASSLGTGGVYGYT
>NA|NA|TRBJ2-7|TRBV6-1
ATGLGRAGPYEQY
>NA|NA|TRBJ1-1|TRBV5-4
ASSSPPWGSGEAF
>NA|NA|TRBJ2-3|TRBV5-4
ASTRGTGTDTQY
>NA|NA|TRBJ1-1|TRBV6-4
ASKEEDLNTEAF
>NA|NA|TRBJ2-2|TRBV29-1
SVEDLATGELF
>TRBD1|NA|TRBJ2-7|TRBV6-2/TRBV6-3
ASSLWTGNEQY
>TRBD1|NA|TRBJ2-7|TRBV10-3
AISERVRTGALGSYEQY
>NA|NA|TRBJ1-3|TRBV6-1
ASSESPRGAYSGNTIY
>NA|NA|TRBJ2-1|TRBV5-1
ASSFSPIDNNEQF
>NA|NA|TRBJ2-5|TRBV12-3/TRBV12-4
ASSLTGVEGYQETQY
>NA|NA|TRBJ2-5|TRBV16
ASKTGRSWETQY
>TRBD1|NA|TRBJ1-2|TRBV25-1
ASSENVDRAYGYT